The present entry profiles one TCR beta chain with its context. Its specificity is not known. This CDR3 is 16 amino acids long. The germline V gene has CDR1 SGDLS and CDR2 YYNGEE. V was trimmed by 0 bases and J by 4 bases, leaving 11 bases between them. The second PCR ran about 6 to 11 cycles with a sample-barcoded 5' primer and J-beta primers. TCRdb reprocessed the 5' RACE reads with MiXCR, giving one entry per CDR3 protein. Of about 2 million distinct CDR3 sequences listed, roughly 50% were seen once; the top ten hold around 2.1%. Healthy Caucasian individuals from Russia aged about 6 to 95 served as donors. The data are from a study of blood T cells in healthy people across ages. General study points: Investigators viewed diversity estimates from one million T cells as underestimates, the study reported.

The clonotype comes from a woman aged 40 to 50 in good health. The chain has TRBV9 and TRBJ2-6; no clear D gene. Material: blood. The chain's CDR3 is CASSVGPPMGANVLTF. In nucleotides, the CDR3 is TGTGCCAGCAGCGTAGGACCTCCAATGGGGGCCAACGTCCTGACTTTC.